The rows below give T cell receptor beta chains drawn from one sample of a study of identical twins. TCRdb called the 5' RACE reads again in MiXCR, with one record for every CDR3 protein. The profile covers approximately 230,000 distinct CDR3 sequences, with about an eighth appearing a single time and 7% to 9.5% taken by the ten largest. What was sequenced was memory (CD45RO+) T cells sorted from blood. The receptors were sampled from a woman between 18 and 29 years old in good health. The CDR3 runs from the conserved cysteine through the conserved F or W. The D gene is left open where the match is weak. Some rows have no size entry. The others give once, few or many, or a class for an expanded clone.

cdr3_length j_call d_call v_call clone_size cdr3_aa cdr3_nt
15 TRBJ2-1 NA TRBV15 NA CATSRDLWGNNEQFF TGTGCCACCAGCAGAGATCTTTGGGGGAACAATGAGCAGTTCTTC
14 TRBJ1-3 NA TRBV5-1 NA CASSLQGPGNTIYF TGCGCCAGCAGCCTCCAAGGGCCTGGAAACACCATATATTTT
15 TRBJ2-7 TRBD1 TRBV6-5 few CASSSRTGWGVEQYF TGTGCCAGCAGTTCCCGGACAGGGTGGGGGGTCGAGCAGTACTTC
15 TRBJ2-7 NA TRBV12-3/TRBV12-4 NA CASSGGSSSVYEQYF TGTGCCAGCAGCGGGGGAAGCAGCTCTGTCTACGAGCAGTACTTC
13 TRBJ2-1 NA TRBV6-2/TRBV6-3 NA CASKVSFYNEQFF TGTGCCAGCAAGGTCTCTTTTTACAATGAGCAGTTCTTC
13 TRBJ2-7 NA TRBV7-2 few CASSMQNLYEQYF TGTGCCAGCAGCATGCAGAACCTCTACGAGCAGTACTTC
12 TRBJ1-3 NA TRBV20-1 few CSATPSGNTIYF TGCAGTGCTACACCTTCCGGAAACACCATATATTTT
16 TRBJ2-2 NA TRBV20-1 NA CSATTGAGISTGELFF TGCAGTGCCACAACCGGCGCGGGGATATCCACCGGGGAGCTGTTTTTT
12 TRBJ2-3 NA TRBV7-8 NA CASSRGVDTQYF TGTGCCAGCAGCCGGGGCGTGGATACGCAGTATTTT
12 TRBJ1-5 NA TRBV24-1 NA CATSDLGGAQHF TGTGCCACCAGTGATTTGGGCGGGGCCCAGCATTTT
16 TRBJ2-1 TRBD2 TRBV7-2 few CASSLVRGGLAPMAFF TGTGCCAGCAGCTTAGTGCGAGGGGGACTAGCGCCGATGGCTTTCTTC
16 TRBJ2-1 NA TRBV4-2 NA CASNGMGQGEYNEQFF TGTGCCAGCAACGGTATGGGCCAGGGAGAATACAATGAGCAGTTCTTC
15 TRBJ2-7 NA TRBV20-1 NA CSAGKGEGRAYEQYF TGCAGTGCGGGGAAGGGGGAGGGCCGGGCCTACGAGCAGTACTTC
15 TRBJ2-2 NA TRBV20-1 NA CSASRGVASTGELFF TGCAGTGCCTCCCGAGGGGTAGCGTCTACCGGGGAGCTGTTTTTT
13 TRBJ2-3 NA TRBV10-3 NA CAISEALGNTQYF TGTGCCATCAGTGAAGCATTAGGAAATACGCAGTATTTT
14 TRBJ2-3 NA TRBV20-1 few CSATGRGVADTQYF TGCAGTGCTACTGGCAGGGGAGTCGCAGATACGCAGTATTTT
17 TRBJ2-1 TRBD2 TRBV7-2 few CASSPRLAGSPNNEQFF TGTGCCAGCAGCCCGCGACTAGCGGGATCGCCTAACAATGAGCAGTTCTTC
16 TRBJ2-3 TRBD2 TRBV9 few CASSVEGSGITDTQYF TGTGCCAGCAGCGTAGAAGGTAGCGGGATCACAGATACGCAGTATTTT
13 TRBJ1-2 TRBD1 TRBV12-3/TRBV12-4 few CASSHGTADGYTF TGTGCCAGCAGTCATGGGACAGCCGATGGCTACACCTTC
12 TRBJ2-1 NA TRBV29-1 few CSVGLRGDEQFF TGCAGCGTTGGTCTGCGTGGCGATGAGCAGTTCTTC
13 TRBJ2-1 NA TRBV2 few CASSEEPDAEQFF TGTGCCAGCAGTGAAGAACCGGACGCAGAGCAGTTCTTC
17 TRBJ2-7 NA TRBV5-1 NA CASSSGGGAWLSTEQYF TGCGCCAGCAGCTCCGGAGGGGGGGCATGGCTGTCTACCGAGCAGTACTTC
17 TRBJ2-3 NA TRBV5-1 NA CASSSARVGISPGTQYF TGCGCCAGCAGCTCAGCCAGAGTTGGCATCAGCCCCGGAACGCAGTATTTT
15 TRBJ2-1 TRBD2 TRBV9 NA CASSVLAVPYNEQFF TGTGCCAGCAGCGTGCTAGCGGTACCTTACAATGAGCAGTTCTTC
15 TRBJ2-2 NA TRBV6-5 NA CASSYATRVTGELFF TGTGCCAGCAGTTACGCGACTAGGGTCACCGGGGAGCTGTTTTTT
14 TRBJ2-7 NA TRBV6-1 NA CASSRSRDAYEQYF TGTGCCAGTTCGCGGAGCAGGGACGCCTACGAGCAGTACTTC
13 TRBJ1-2 TRBD1 TRBV11-3 NA CASSQDRAYGYTF TGTGCCAGCAGCCAAGACAGGGCCTATGGCTACACCTTC
15 TRBJ2-7 TRBD2 TRBV20-1 many CSARDPSGSVYEQYF TGCAGTGCTAGAGATCCTAGCGGAAGCGTCTACGAGCAGTACTTC
15 TRBJ2-5 TRBD2 TRBV10-3 few CAISELAGGRETQYF TGTGCCATCAGTGAGTTAGCGGGGGGCCGAGAGACCCAGTACTTC
13 TRBJ1-2 NA TRBV27 NA CASSLKDNYGYTF TGTGCCAGCAGTTTAAAAGATAACTATGGCTACACCTTC
16 TRBJ2-4 NA TRBV6-4 few CASSDDPSDSKNIQYF TGTGCCAGCAGTGACGACCCATCTGACAGCAAAAACATTCAGTACTTC
15 TRBJ1-6 NA TRBV12-3/TRBV12-4 few CASRQADRLNSPLHF TGTGCCAGCAGGCAAGCGGACAGATTGAATTCACCCCTCCACTTT
11 TRBJ1-1 NA TRBV12-3/TRBV12-4 few CASSLVREAFF TGTGCCAGCAGTTTGGTCAGGGAAGCTTTCTTT
15 TRBJ2-1 NA TRBV12-3/TRBV12-4 many CASRPRGETYNEQFF TGTGCCAGCAGACCTCGAGGAGAAACCTACAATGAGCAGTTCTTC
15 TRBJ2-3 TRBD2 TRBV12-3/TRBV12-4 NA CASSLYAGVPGTQYF TGTGCCAGCAGTTTGTATGCGGGGGTGCCGGGTACGCAGTATTTT
11 TRBJ2-3 NA TRBV2 NA CASEPSGTQYF TGTGCCAGCGAACCGAGTGGTACGCAGTATTTT
14 TRBJ2-3 NA TRBV6-5 NA CASSYSRTTDTQYF TGTGCCAGCAGTTACTCGAGAACTACAGATACGCAGTATTTT